The rows below give T cell receptor beta chains drawn from one sample of a study of human T cells and chemical hapten exposure. TCRdb used MiXCR to reprocess the RACE reads, holding one entry per CDR3 protein. There are about 92,000 distinct CDR3 sequences in the sample; 8% to 10% occur only once, and 3% to 4.5% lies in the top ten. The sample was whole blood, taken in connection with sensitization to the hapten diphenylcyclopropenone (DPC). The receptors originated from a woman in her thirties or forties with alopecia areata. Some clones in this sample may be carry-over from other donors' samples. The CDR3 runs from the conserved cysteine through the conserved F or W. D genes are given only for firm matches. Clone size appears in some rows only: once, few, many, or a class for an expanded clone.

>many|TRBJ2-2|.|TRBV11-1
CASSPTAGELFF
TGTGCCAGCAGCCCGACTGCCGGGGAGCTGTTTTTT
>.|TRBJ1-2|.|TRBV5-1
CASRASGNNYGYTF
TGCGCCAGCAGGGCCAGCGGGAATAACTATGGCTACACCTTC
>many|TRBJ1-1|.|TRBV13
CASSPRGEGHTEAFF
TGTGCCAGCAGCCCGCGTGGGGAAGGACACACTGAAGCTTTCTTT
>.|TRBJ2-2|TRBD1|TRBV5-4
CASSFGTGLAGELFF
TGTGCCAGCAGCTTTGGGACAGGGTTGGCCGGGGAGCTGTTTTTT
>many|TRBJ2-3|.|TRBV10-3
CAISADTDTQYF
TGTGCCATCAGTGCAGACACAGATACGCAGTATTTT
>many|TRBJ2-5|TRBD1|TRBV29-1
CSVEQSRGRETQYF
TGCAGCGTTGAACAATCCAGGGGGCGCGAGACCCAGTACTTC
>few|TRBJ2-7|TRBD1|TRBV10-3
CAISPHTGDYEQYF
TGTGCCATCAGCCCCCATACAGGGGACTACGAGCAGTACTTC
>.|TRBJ1-5|.|TRBV28
CASSTGGLLINQPQHF
TGTGCCAGCAGTACGGGGGGACTGCTAATAAATCAACCCCAGCATTTT
>few|TRBJ2-3|.|TRBV2
CASSVVEPTQYF
TGTGCCAGCAGTGTCGTGGAGCCTACGCAGTATTTT
>many|TRBJ2-7|.|TRBV20-1
CSASPRGAPSYEQYF
TGCAGTGCTAGCCCTCGGGGGGCCCCCTCCTACGAGCAGTACTTC
>.|TRBJ2-1|TRBD2|TRBV19
CASGGTSGTFSASYNEQFF
TGTGCCAGTGGGGGGACTAGCGGGACCTTCAGCGCCTCCTACAATGAGCAGTTCTTC
>few|TRBJ2-3|.|TRBV6-5
CASSYDWSTDTQYF
TGTGCCAGCAGCTACGATTGGAGCACAGATACGCAGTATTTT
>many|TRBJ1-2|.|TRBV12-3/TRBV12-4
CASSLTGGRFNYGYTF
TGTGCCAGCAGTTTGACCGGGGGCCGTTTTAACTATGGCTACACCTTC
>many|TRBJ2-3|TRBD2|TRBV20-1
CSVSGGFTDTQYF
TGCAGTGTTAGCGGGGGGTTCACAGATACGCAGTATTTT
>many|TRBJ1-1|.|TRBV29-1
CSASGVSTEAFF
TGCAGCGCCTCGGGGGTTAGTACTGAAGCTTTCTTT
>many|TRBJ2-2|.|TRBV29-1
CSVAAPANTGELFF
TGCAGCGTCGCGGCGCCGGCAAACACCGGGGAGCTGTTTTTT
>many|TRBJ2-1|.|TRBV6-2/TRBV6-3
CASSYPLNEQFF
TGTGCCAGCAGTTACCCCCTAAATGAGCAGTTCTTC
>many|TRBJ1-3|.|TRBV9
CASSVEPGLSSGNTIYF
TGTGCCAGCAGCGTAGAACCGGGCTTGAGCTCTGGAAACACCATATATTTT
>many|TRBJ2-1|TRBD2|TRBV6-5
CASSPDERGGREQFF
TGTGCCAGCAGTCCGGATGAGCGGGGGGGCCGCGAGCAGTTCTTC
>many|TRBJ1-1|.|TRBV19
CARPYPVDRTEAFF
TGTGCCAGACCCTACCCAGTAGATAGGACTGAAGCTTTCTTT
>few|TRBJ1-2|.|TRBV20-1
CSARDAQGVISYTF
TGCAGTGCTAGAGATGCCCAGGGTGTAATTAGCTACACCTTC
>few|TRBJ1-1|.|TRBV5-1
CASSLSSGRGTEAFF
TGCGCCAGCAGCTTGTCCAGTGGGAGGGGCACTGAAGCTTTCTTT
>.|TRBJ2-1|TRBD2|TRBV7-6
CASSLRAGGRDEQFF
TGTGCCAGCAGCCTTCGCGCGGGGGGCCGGGATGAGCAGTTCTTC
>few|TRBJ2-2|.|TRBV29-1
CSYKGQGGTGELFF
TGCAGCTATAAGGGGCAGGGAGGAACCGGGGAGCTGTTTTTT
>.|TRBJ2-5|.|TRBV7-2
CASSFLGGVETQYF
TGTGCCAGCAGCTTCTTAGGAGGGGTGGAGACCCAGTACTTC
>few|TRBJ2-1|.|TRBV29-1
CSVGAYNEQFF
TGCAGCGTTGGGGCCTACAATGAGCAGTTCTTC
>.|TRBJ2-2|.|TRBV7-2
CASSLGQVSNTGELFF
TGTGCCAGCAGCTTAGGACAGGTCTCAAACACCGGGGAGCTGTTTTTT